Here is one T cell receptor beta chain with its context. Its antigen is still unknown. One base away there is no much larger clone; base qualities are not given. The cysteine opens and the phenylalanine closes a CDR3 of 13 amino acids. The entry retains the CDR3 DNA only, 39 bases that are in frame from base 1. Trimming costs V 3 bases and J 4 bases, and their ends lie 6 bases apart. The immunoSEQ Assay was the method used to sequence TCRbeta CDR3 regions. After extraction, genomic DNA underwent amplification by bias-controlled multiplex PCR, followed by high-throughput sequencing. Per the original workflow: To quantify the absolute abundance of every unique TCRbeta CDR3 region, sequences were collapsed and filtered. Usable DNA was measured by amplifying reference genes present in all nucleated cells, and TCRbeta template counts were normalized to that usable DNA to estimate T cell fraction. Repertoire TCRs were annotated as SARS-CoV-2-specific by exact matching of V gene, CDR3 amino acid sequence and J gene to a known reactive TCR set. The reference SARS-CoV-2 TCR set came from MIRA and was filtered for enrichment in COVID-19-positive ImmuneCODE repertoires, removing public or cross-reactive TCRs. Using the MIRA antigens, annotated TCRs were further analysed by specific ORF or by position within an ORF. Breadth was defined as the number of annotated unique rearrangements divided by the total number of unique productive rearrangements, and depth was defined as the summed frequency of the annotated unique rearrangements. Group comparisons of TCR breadth used two-sided Wilcoxon rank-sum tests. TCRdb's version of the immuneACCESS table is confined to in-frame rearrangements and falls short of the full clone set. An unresolved V gene accounts for under half of the shortfall where checked; the remainder is of unknown origin. V and J calls plus clone size are reproduced from that table; the DNA served to infer D and trimming. The sample profile shows fewer than 900,000 clones; more than 70% of them were found once. The top ten constitute approximately 1.5% of the sample.

The record originates from a study of Ad26.COV2.S vaccination and SARS-CoV-2 variants (dated by TCRdb to the early 2020s). In the study overall: Donors in the vaccine arm were drawn from COV1001, a multicentre, randomized, double-blind, placebo-controlled phase I-IIa trial testing Ad26.COV2.S in healthy adults. Dosing of Ad26.COV2.S was intramuscular, at either 5x10^10 or 1x10^11 viral particles, delivered as one shot or as two shots spaced 56 days apart. The specificity and breadth of SARS-CoV-2-reactive T cell receptors after Ad26.COV2.S vaccination were assessed by TCRbeta repertoire sequencing. Participants in the trial were split at random into five groups of five each, receiving low-dose or high-dose Ad26.COV2.S once or twice, or else placebo on both occasions. Blinding of investigators to trial group allocation was maintained during experiments and outcome assessment. A total of approximately 32 samples were included in the TCR-sequenced set, comprising roughly 20 Ad26.COV2.S vaccine recipients, 5 placebo recipients and 8 SARS-CoV-2 convalescent individuals. Study-level results and caveats: Vaccine and placebo recipients had comparable non-spike TCR breadth, which fits with the vaccine containing only spike. After vaccination, substantial breadth of spike-specific CD8+ and CD4+ T cell responses was reported. Ad26.COV2.S recipients had higher spike-specific TCR breadth than placebo recipients (P = 0.0014). The authors noted that the TCR breadth and depth analyses may have underestimated total T cell responses. The study lacked the statistical power to compare responses across vaccine doses or regimens.

Read against the paper, the sample's treatment or condition label means: 15 to 20 received Ad26.COV2.S at low or high dose, single or two shots; roughly five received placebo; per-sample allocation not given. For vaccine and placebo recipients, the sequenced repertoires came from samples collected on day 63 after the first injection. In Cohort 1b, about 25 adults aged 18-55 years were enrolled at a single site in Boston, USA, between 29 July and 7 August 2020. Ad26.COV2.S was a replication-incompetent adenovirus type 26 vector that expressed a prefusion-stabilized SARS-CoV-2 spike protein derived from the original Wuhan strain.

The material was peripheral blood, obtained in a trial of Ad26.COV2.S vaccine versus placebo. The rearrangement joined TRBV12-3 or TRBV12-4 to TRBJ1-4, with the identity of the D gene unclear. This receptor was obtained from a person aged 18-60 years who received the Ad26.COV2.S COVID-19 vaccine or a placebo. Read as DNA, the sequence is TGTGCCAGCAGTTTCGGAGATAATGAAAAACTGTTTTTT. This encodes CASSFGDNEKLFF.